Below, 13 T cell receptor beta chains from the same sample are listed, as sequenced in a study of T cell changes during pregnancy in multiple sclerosis. Here immunoSEQ multiplex PCR was the method, and the copy in TCRdb shows in-frame clones only, minus some. The data hold approximately 28,000 clones, with 85% to 90% observed a single time. The sample in question was CD8+ T cells from peripheral blood mononuclear cells, obtained after pregnancy. The receptor set was obtained from a female donor with multiple sclerosis, enrolled in a pregnancy study.

The rearrangement links TRBV7-2 to TRBJ2-7, with TRBD1 identical over 7 bases. With V trimmed by 5 bases and J by 3 bases, 4 bases remained unmatched. Germline V CDR1 and CDR2: SGHTA, FQGNSA. The CDR3 runs to 13 residues. In nucleotides, the CDR3 is TGTGCCAGCAGCCGGGGACAGTACTACGAGCAGTACTTC. Encoded protein: CASSRGQYYEQYF. The variable domain in full, with the rest retrieved from reference TRBV7-2 and TRBJ2-7, is GAGVSQSPSNKVTEKGKDVELRCDPISGHTALYWYRQSLGQGLEFLIYFQGNSAPDKSGLPSDRFSAERTGGSVSTLTIQRTQQEDSAVYLCASSRGQYYEQYFGPGTRLTVT.

The chain employs TRBV2 and TRBJ2-7; perhaps TRBD2 as D (5 bases). Germline loops: CDR1 SNHLY, CDR2 FYNNEI. The CDR3 consists of 15 residues. Trimming removed 6 bases from V and 0 bases from J, with 15 bases in between. In DNA, the CDR3 is TGTGCCAGCAGCGAATTCTCCGGGAACTCCTACGAGCAGTACTTC. This translates into CASSEFSGNSYEQYF.

Concerning this clone: Additional DNA sequences in this sample encode the identical CDR3. This sequence joins TRBV9 and TRBJ2-1; 7 positions agree with TRBD2. The germline V gene has CDR1 SGDLS and CDR2 YYNGEE. J gave up 2 bases and V 0 bases, and 2 bases lay outside the gene matches. The CDR3 sequence is 15 residues long. CDR3 nucleotides: TGTGCCAGCAGCGTAGACGGGGGGACCTACAATGAGCAGTTCTTC. Protein sequence: CASSVDGGTYNEQFF.

This chain links TRBV15 with TRBJ1-1; D remains unclear. The CDR3 sequence is 14 residues long. Germline loops: CDR1 LNHNV, CDR2 YYDKDF (reference sequence). Trimming took 3 bases from V and 1 from J, leaving 9 bases between them. DNA of the CDR3: TGTGCCACCAGCAGGGAGAGGGCGAACACTGAAGCTTTCTTT. Protein: CATSRERANTEAFF.

The gene calls are TRBV6-6 and TRBJ1-1; tentative D call: TRBD1 (5 bases). Per germline, CDR1 MNHNY and CDR2 SVGAGI (reference sequence). V lost 0 bases and J 7 bases, leaving 12 bases between the germline ends. The CDR3 extends over 14 amino acids. The CDR3 loop reads CASSYSQGVNEAFF. The CDR3 nucleotides read TGTGCCAGCAGTTACTCTCAGGGTGTGAATGAAGCTTTCTTT.

The chain combines TRBV4-3 with TRBJ1-2; D unresolved. The CDR3 loop spans 16 amino acids. Per germline, CDR1 LGHNA and CDR2 YSLEER. Trimming removed 1 base from V and 1 base from J, with 13 bases in between. CDR3 amino acids: CASSQVVRLRNYGYTF. The CDR3 coding sequence is TGCGCCAGCAGCCAAGTCGTCCGACTACGTAACTATGGCTACACCTTC.

This sequence joins TRBV7-9 and TRBJ1-1; a weak D match, TRBD1 (5 bases). CDR3 size: 14 residues. Germline V gene data show CDR1 as SEHNR and CDR2 as FQNEAQ (reference sequence). Between the trimmed V and J ends, which lost 6 bases and 1 base, there was a span of 12 bases. CDR3 residues: CASRGGERNTEAFF. For the CDR3, the DNA is TGTGCCAGCAGGGGGGGGGAACGGAACACTGAAGCTTTCTTT.

V and J are TRBV5-5 and TRBJ1-2; 7 nucleotides line up with TRBD1. CDR1 SGHKS and CDR2 YYEKEE come from the germline V gene (reference sequence). The V and J ends lost 3 bases and 3 bases, in that order; junction bases with no gene match: 8. The length of the CDR3 is 15 residues. The CDR3 coding sequence is TGTGCCAGCAGCTCCCCAGGAGGGGGCCACTATGGCTACACCTTC. It encodes CASSSPGGGHYGYTF.

The CDR3 DNA sequence: TGTGCCAGTAGTCGGACAAAGGGCAATAATGAAAAACTGTTTTTT. Translated, it gives CASSRTKGNNEKLFF. V is TRBV19 and J is TRBJ1-4; D may be TRBD1 (5 bases). Looked up from germline, CDR1 is LNHDA and CDR2 is SQIVND (reference sequence). This CDR3 region has 15 residues. Trimming removed 5 bases from V and 4 bases from J, with 14 bases in between.

The chain joins TRBV15 to TRBJ1-5; no definite D call. Trimming cost V 8 bases and J 1 base, with 12 bases left between them. This CDR3 contains 14 residues. The V gene's germline CDR1 is LNHNV and CDR2 YYDKDF (reference sequence). The CDR3 spells CATGPPGSNQPQHF. The DNA of the CDR3 is TGTGCCACCGGCCCGCCGGGAAGCAATCAGCCCCAGCATTTT. Filled out from reference TRBV15 and TRBJ1-5, the complete variable domain reads DAMVIQNPRYQVTQFGKPVTLSCSQTLNHNVMYWYQQKSSQAPKLLFHYYDKDFNNEADTPDNFQSRRPNTSFCFLDIRSPGLGDTAMYLCATGPPGSNQPQHFGDGTRLSIL.

This chain connects TRBV2 to TRBJ2-5; 13 nucleotides line up with TRBD2. Germline V gene lookup returns CDR1 SNHLY and CDR2 FYNNEI. V shed 6 bases and J 4 bases; nucleotides not matched to a gene: 2. CDR3 length equals 14 residues. The CDR3 DNA reads TGTGCCAGCAGATGGACTAGCGGGGGAGAGACCCAGTACTTC. It encodes CASRWTSGGETQYF.

This clone was found once. J is TRBJ1-1 and V is TRBV30; no clear D. V lost 4 bases, J lost 4 bases, and 10 bases lay in between. Germline loops: CDR1 GTSNPN, CDR2 SVGIG (reference sequence). This CDR3 region has 12 residues. The CDR3: CAWIGGFTEAFF. The CDR3 coding sequence is TGTGCCTGGATAGGCGGCTTCACTGAAGCTTTCTTT.

As concerns this clone: This specimen includes other DNA sequences encoding the same CDR3. This chain uses TRBV6-5 with TRBJ1-6; 9 positions agree with TRBD1. Trimming at V came to 2 bases and at J to 7 bases, leaving 0 bases not matched to a gene. Germline V gene sequence: CDR1 MNHEY, CDR2 SVGAGI. The CDR3 has 14 amino acids. The chain's CDR3 is CASSYGQGNSPLHF. CDR3 nucleotide sequence: TGTGCCAGCAGTTACGGACAGGGGAATTCACCCCTCCACTTT.